A selection of T cell receptor beta chains follows, all from one sample in a study of blood T cell repertoires in COVID-19. Sequencing used immunoSEQ multiplex PCR; TCRdb keeps in-frame clones, though not all of them. The sample consists of 120,000 or so clones, 88% of them appearing once. Sequencing used peripheral blood. Receptors originate from a human donor in a cohort sampled during active COVID-19. Each CDR3 is given with its conserved first and last residue.

v_gene: TRBV13
j_gene: TRBJ1-4
CDR3aa: CASSLDGAADEKLFF

v_gene: TRBV29-1
j_gene: TRBJ1-1
CDR3aa: CSVVGQRGTEAFF

v_gene: TRBV2
j_gene: TRBJ2-5
CDR3aa: CASRGQGFQETQYF

v_gene: TRBV19
j_gene: TRBJ2-7
CDR3aa: CASGQGQGVGEQYF

v_gene: TRBV6-5
j_gene: TRBJ2-1
CDR3aa: CASSYDRDREFF

v_gene: TRBV3-1/TRBV3-2
j_gene: TRBJ2-5
CDR3aa: CASSQRGQETQYF

v_gene: TRBV14
j_gene: TRBJ2-1
CDR3aa: CASSEKTPSYEQFF

v_gene: TRBV6-5
j_gene: TRBJ2-5
CDR3aa: CASSYWASGGQETQYF

v_gene: TRBV3-1/TRBV3-2
j_gene: TRBJ1-5
CDR3aa: CASSQEMLGGRQPQHF

v_gene: TRBV3-1/TRBV3-2
j_gene: TRBJ2-1
CDR3aa: CASSQETSHYNEQFF

v_gene: TRBV9
j_gene: TRBJ2-2
CDR3aa: CASSVVGGNTGELFF

v_gene: TRBV7-9
j_gene: TRBJ2-1
CDR3aa: CASSLSSGDNEQFF

v_gene: TRBV6-5
j_gene: TRBJ2-2
CDR3aa: CASRRQGILTGELFF

v_gene: TRBV18
j_gene: TRBJ2-1
CDR3aa: CASSSRLAGVFNEQFF

v_gene: TRBV7-8
j_gene: TRBJ1-5
CDR3aa: CASSSSPTGSVHQPQHF

v_gene: TRBV21-1
j_gene: TRBJ1-6
CDR3aa: CASSARGVRIGSPLHF

v_gene: TRBV6-1
j_gene: TRBJ1-2
CDR3aa: CASSEGGRVYGYTF

v_gene: TRBV6-5
j_gene: TRBJ1-2
CDR3aa: CASSYSSGLSGYTF

v_gene: TRBV5-6
j_gene: TRBJ2-1
CDR3aa: CASSPGGNEQFF

v_gene: TRBV6-4
j_gene: TRBJ1-1
CDR3aa: CASRVPLQKNTEAFF

v_gene: TRBV4-2
j_gene: TRBJ2-5
CDR3aa: CASSQGQAGGPEAQYF

v_gene: TRBV19
j_gene: TRBJ2-3
CDR3aa: CASSMNPRGGPRGDTQYF

v_gene: TRBV5-1
j_gene: TRBJ1-2
CDR3aa: CASSLRDRGEGYTF

v_gene: TRBV30
j_gene: TRBJ1-2
CDR3aa: CAWSMGLRYGYTF

v_gene: TRBV19
j_gene: TRBJ2-1
CDR3aa: CASSIHSLYNNEQFF

v_gene: TRBV4-1
j_gene: TRBJ2-5
CDR3aa: CASSPPGQQETQYF

v_gene: TRBV2
j_gene: TRBJ2-7
CDR3aa: CASSAWTGKHEQYF

v_gene: TRBV5-1
j_gene: TRBJ1-4
CDR3aa: CASSDGGSNEKLFF

v_gene: TRBV29-1
j_gene: TRBJ2-5
CDR3aa: CSVEGPSLRARGETQYF

v_gene: TRBV28
j_gene: TRBJ2-7
CDR3aa: CASSFSGIGVEQYF

v_gene: TRBV18
j_gene: TRBJ2-3
CDR3aa: CASSPRLAGALGDTQYF

v_gene: TRBV28
j_gene: TRBJ2-3
CDR3aa: CATLIGSQGADTQYF

v_gene: TRBV11-2
j_gene: TRBJ2-7
CDR3aa: CASSSQEPYEQYF

v_gene: TRBV4-1
j_gene: TRBJ1-4
CDR3aa: CASSQLRQGGDEKLFF

v_gene: TRBV10-2
j_gene: TRBJ1-1
CDR3aa: CASTPQGLHTEAFF

v_gene: TRBV29-1
j_gene: TRBJ2-3
CDR3aa: CSVDLGGVSAQYF

v_gene: TRBV15
j_gene: TRBJ1-6
CDR3aa: CATSRRDRHNSPLHF

v_gene: TRBV6-5
j_gene: TRBJ2-7
CDR3aa: CASRSSGGASEQYF

v_gene: TRBV6-2/TRBV6-3
j_gene: TRBJ2-1
CDR3aa: CASSYSRTRVSRYNEQFF

v_gene: TRBV11-1
j_gene: TRBJ1-4
CDR3aa: CASSPREANEKLFF

v_gene: TRBV14
j_gene: TRBJ2-2
CDR3aa: CASSPQNTGELFF

v_gene: TRBV4-1
j_gene: TRBJ2-1
CDR3aa: CASSSPGTSGSLGPYNEQFF

v_gene: TRBV19
j_gene: TRBJ2-7
CDR3aa: CASSLSPGSPYEQYF

v_gene: TRBV28
j_gene: TRBJ1-5
CDR3aa: CASHRTGAGVQPQHF

v_gene: TRBV5-1
j_gene: TRBJ1-2
CDR3aa: CASSLGDTPYGYTF

v_gene: TRBV5-1
j_gene: TRBJ2-4
CDR3aa: CASRAENYRGGSKNIQYF

v_gene: TRBV5-1
j_gene: TRBJ2-7
CDR3aa: CASSLGAGAYEQYF

v_gene: TRBV7-6
j_gene: TRBJ2-7
CDR3aa: CASRPFEGQESEQYF

v_gene: TRBV19
j_gene: TRBJ2-1
CDR3aa: CASSPGTSGHNEQFF

v_gene: TRBV7-9
j_gene: TRBJ2-2
CDR3aa: CASSPLAGVPGELFF

v_gene: TRBV20-1
j_gene: TRBJ2-7
CDR3aa: CSAEKYEQYF

v_gene: TRBV2
j_gene: TRBJ1-4
CDR3aa: CASRVGSNEKLFF

v_gene: TRBV21-1
j_gene: TRBJ2-6
CDR3aa: CASHSGGYPSGANVLTF

v_gene: TRBV10-3
j_gene: TRBJ1-1
CDR3aa: CAISVDLNTEAFF

v_gene: TRBV5-6
j_gene: TRBJ1-5
CDR3aa: CASSKEGRSRPQHF

v_gene: TRBV20-1
j_gene: TRBJ1-6
CDR3aa: CSASSGQGGSPLHF

v_gene: TRBV5-1
j_gene: TRBJ2-7
CDR3aa: CASSPRDFSISEQYF

v_gene: TRBV5-1
j_gene: TRBJ2-3
CDR3aa: CASSLQGGPDTQYF

v_gene: TRBV4-2
j_gene: TRBJ1-1
CDR3aa: CASSQEYRGPDVAFF

v_gene: TRBV28
j_gene: -
CDR3aa: CASSPKGGGRRISYEQYF